This TCR beta chain came from a study of T cells in Graves' hyperthyroidism and ophthalmopathy. This CDR3 is 16 amino acids long. Trimming at V came to 0 bases and at J to 3 bases, leaving 4 bases not matched to a gene. CDR1 and CDR2 from the germline V gene are SGHDT and YYEEEE. Findings and limits, study-wide: The model foresaw ophthalmopathy a median around 6.4 months prior to onset. A 13 V-J model separated ophthalmopathy from stable hyperthyroidism.

RNA transcripts were the template for amplifying TCR beta CDR3 regions. HTBI primers drove first-round RT-PCR of the TCR CDR3. TCRdb re-derived calls from the multiplex PCR reads in MiXCR, one entry per CDR3 protein. The repertoire consists of roughly 510,000 distinct CDR3 sequences, with more than 20% occurring once and the leading ten covering about 25%. On this clonotype: Antigen specificity is unknown.

The V and J genes are TRBV5-6 and TRBJ1-5, with 9 bases aligning to TRBD1. The sample was blood. This receptor was taken from a man aged 18 to 35 with Graves' hyperthyroidism. CDR3: CASSLGGQGVNQPQHF. The CDR3 region has the DNA TGTGCCAGCAGCTTGGGGGGACAGGGCGTCAATCAGCCCCAGCATTTT.